At least ten counts were recorded for the clone carrying this T cell receptor beta chain. The target antigen is unknown. Germline V gene data show CDR1 as SGHTA and CDR2 as FQGNSA. The CDR3 length is 15 residues. With V trimmed by 3 bases and J by 3 bases, 5 bases remained unmatched. This specimen belongs to a study of T-cell reconstitution after alpha-beta-depleted transplantation in children. Points from the study as a whole: At day 60, the high TCRbeta diversity found in some patients originated from recipient T cells and thymic progenitors that had survived. A year post-transplant, T-cell counts and diversity derived mostly from newly produced T cells.

A library of TCRbeta sequences, prepared with unique molecular identifiers, was generated. One entry per CDR3 protein results from TCRdb running MiXCR on the PCR reads. In the table there are tens of thousands of distinct CDR3 sequences, 5.5% to 7.5% of which are singletons. The source of this sequence is a female patient aged 2-9 years who had a stem cell transplant for aplastic anemia, so the T cells may come from the graft donor. Material: PBMCs, mostly from graft donor cells, obtained 60 days after TCRalphabeta/CD19-depleted stem cell transplant. The chain employs TRBV7-2 and TRBJ2-4; TRBD1 matches at 7 bases. Here the CDR3 DNA reads TGTGCCAGCAGCTTTGATGGGACAGTCAAAAACATTCAGTACTTC. It is translated as CASSFDGTVKNIQYF.